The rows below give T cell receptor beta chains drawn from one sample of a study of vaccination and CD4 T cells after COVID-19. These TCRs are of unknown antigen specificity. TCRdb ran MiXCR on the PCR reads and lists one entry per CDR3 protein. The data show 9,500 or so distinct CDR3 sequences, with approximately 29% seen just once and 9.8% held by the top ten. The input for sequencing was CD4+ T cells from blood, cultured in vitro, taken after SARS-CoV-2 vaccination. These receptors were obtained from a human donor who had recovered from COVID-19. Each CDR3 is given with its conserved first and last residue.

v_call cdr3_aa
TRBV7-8 CASSLAGGPRTISYNEQFF
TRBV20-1 CSATRTSGTGEKLFF
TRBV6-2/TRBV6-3 CASRTPGEQYF
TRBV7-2 CATRRTPKGGQYF
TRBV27 CASTQWIEGGYEQYF
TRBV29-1 CSVGTGGAGSYGYTF
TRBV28 CASTHRQGRETQYF
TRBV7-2 CASSFSREAQYF
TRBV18 CASSLMTVNTEAFF
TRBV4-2 CASSQDVGQGHSPLHF
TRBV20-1 CSALGLALTQSSYNEQFF
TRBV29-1 CSVTWVRADSYNEQFF
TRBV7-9 CASSFPRKQETQYF
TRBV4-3 CASSQSTVEYATAGNTIYF
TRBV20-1 CSARRSGDSPLHF
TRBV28 CASSGQGAGERNIQYF
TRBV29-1 CSAGHQGLVDTQYF
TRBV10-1 CASSESMVMNTEAFF
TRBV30 CALGSGTEAFF
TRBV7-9 CASSPLPGKNEKLFF
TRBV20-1 CSAVGQTYEQYF
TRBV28 CASSPLSGGKETQYF
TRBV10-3 CAVGTQNTEAFF
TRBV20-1 CSARDPGEGQYF
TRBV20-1 CSARVRGIAFF
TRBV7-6 CASSPGLAGLRYEQYF
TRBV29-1 CSVRNPGGTEAFF
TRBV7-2 CASSPQGMDTQYF
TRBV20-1 CSAPQAGGTDTQYF
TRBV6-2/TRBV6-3 CASRRTSGTDTQYF
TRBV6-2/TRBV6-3 CASSYSYGGPNQPQHF
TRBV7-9 CASSKHGRHPYEQYF
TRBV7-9 CASSFLSSPWGQGEVNGYTF
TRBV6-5 CASSYGIGGNEQFF
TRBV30 CAWSGPGVGVNNEQFF
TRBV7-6 CASSPQGLIGETQYF
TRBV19 CASHSGRGYFEQYF
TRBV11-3 CASSLGTSGSFGETQYF
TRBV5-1 CASSLSFWEGEQFF
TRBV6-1 CASSETIGEERYF
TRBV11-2 CASRAGEYTEAFF
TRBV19 CASSKGLAGVITGELFF
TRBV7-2 CASSLGLAGRDEQFF
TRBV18 CASSPPNPRGDEAIQYF
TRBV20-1 CSAPGTGQETQYF
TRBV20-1 CSAAQGALRNTEAFF